The 27 T cell receptor beta chains given below trace back to one sample, sequenced in a study of tissue T cells after allogeneic stem cell transplantation. Measured with immunoSEQ multiplex PCR; TCRdb has only the in-frame clones, and not every one. The top ten clones hold about 0.7% of a sample with more than 45,000 clones, nearly 75% of them seen once. The specimen sequenced was sorted cells pooled from one or two spleens. Every receptor here comes from a pool of C57BL/6 mice in good health.

A remark on this clone: The gene symbols are mouse symbols. The sample has other DNA sequences that encode this CDR3 too. The part of the CDR3 DNA that was read is TGCACCTGCAGTGCAACAAACACCGGGCAGCTCTAC. Amino acids: CTCSATNTGQLY. The whole CDR3 reads CTCSATNTGQLYF. The chain is built from TRBV1 and TRBJ2-2; D is unresolved. The CDR3 extends 1 residue past the end of the read, so its final part is completed from the germline J gene. Trimming cost V 2 bases and J 0 bases, with 1 base left between them. The CDR3 is 13 residues long. The germline CDR1 and CDR2 sequences are NSQYPW and LRSPGD (reference sequence).

Note on this clone: Mouse gene names apply. The read falls 1 residue short of the CDR3 end, and the missing part is taken from the germline J gene. The chain is built from TRBV1 and TRBJ2-7; D is uncertain. V lost 4 bases to trimming and J lost 0 bases, with 1 base between them. The CDR3 consists of 11 residues. CDR1 is NSQYPW, CDR2 LRSPGD, per germline (reference sequence). The covered CDR3 bases are TGCACCTGCAGTGTCTCCTATGAACAGTAC. Amino acid sequence: CTCSVSYEQY. From start to end, the CDR3 is CTCSVSYEQYF.

Concerning this clone: These gene names are mouse names. The read is 1 residue too short to cover the CDR3 end, so that end is filled in from the germline J gene. The chain links TRBV31 to TRBJ2-5; TRBD2 matches 11 bases. The CDR3 length is 14 residues. V lost 4 bases to trimming and J lost 6 bases; unmatched junction nucleotides: 6. In germline, CDR1 is GKSSPN, CDR2 SITVG. Here the CDR3 reads CAWTPGLGEDTQYF. The CDR3 DNA, read in part, is TGTGCCTGGACCCCGGGACTGGGGGAGGACACCCAGTAC.

On this clone itself: The genes are named according to mouse. The observed sequence ends 1 residue before the CDR3 terminus, with the missing tail filled in from the germline J gene. The V call is TRBV1, the J call TRBJ1-6; tentatively, D is TRBD1 (6 bases). TRBJ1-6 is recorded as an ORF, its role being uncertain. CDR1 and CDR2 (germline): NSQYPW, LRSPGD (reference sequence). V was clipped by 6 bases and J by 2 bases, with 11 bases between them. The CDR3 sequence is 15 residues long. The covered CDR3 bases are TGCACCTGCAGCCCGGGACAAACCTATAATTCGCCCCTCTAC. Its protein product is CTCSPGQTYNSPLY. The full CDR3 reads CTCSPGQTYNSPLYF.

About this clone itself: Genes and germline are mouse. The sequence runs out 1 residue before the end of the CDR3; the remainder is reconstructed from the germline J gene. The chain links TRBV13-1 to TRBJ2-1, with 8 bases lining up with TRBD1. CDR1 is NSHNY, CDR2 SYGAGN, per germline. This CDR3 is built from 13 residues. The J segment lost 6 bases and the V segment lost 7 bases, leaving 6 bases of the junction unmatched. This CDR3 reads CASVRGRGAEQFF. The DNA read from the CDR3 is TGTGCCAGCGTCAGGGGGCGCGGTGCTGAGCAGTTC.

Concerning this clone: Germline and genes: mouse. The read falls 1 residue short of the CDR3 end, and the missing part is taken from the germline J gene. The V call is TRBV12-2, the J call TRBJ2-3, with 7 bases fitting TRBD2. The CDR3 totals 12 residues. CDR1 SGHLS and CDR2 HYDKME come from the germline V gene. J was trimmed by 8 bases and V by 0 bases; bases with no gene match: 1. The sequenced part of the CDR3 DNA is TGTGCCAGCTCTCTCGGGGGGGGAACGCTGTAT. The encoded protein is CASSLGGGTLY. The full CDR3 reads CASSLGGGTLYF. The variable domain in full, with the rest retrieved from reference TRBV12-2 and TRBJ2-3, is NSGVVQSPRYIIKGKGERSILKCIPISGHLSVAWYQQTQGQELKFFIQHYDKMERDKGNLPSRFSVQQFDDYHSEMNMSALELEDSAVYFCASSLGGGTLYFGSGTRLTVL.

Comments on this clone: The genes are named according to mouse. The DNA ends 1 residue before the CDR3 does, and the rest of the CDR3 is filled in from the germline J gene. Other nucleotide sequences from this sample produce the same CDR3. The chain uses TRBV26 and TRBJ2-5; 8 bases map to TRBD1. Losses at the gene ends were 4 bases for V and 5 bases for J; bases not matched to a gene: 2. This CDR3 comprises 13 residues. Germline CDR1 reads KGHPV; CDR2 reads FQNQEV (reference sequence). The sequenced CDR3 bases are TGTGCCAGCAGTCCCGGACAGGGAGACACCCAGTAC. Its protein product is CASSPGQGDTQY. The whole CDR3 protein reads CASSPGQGDTQYF.

Regarding this clone: Germline and genes: mouse. The read falls 1 residue short of the CDR3 end, and the missing part is taken from the germline J gene. This sequence joins TRBV15 and TRBJ2-3, with 11 bases identical to TRBD1. Germline V gives CDR1 SGHND, CDR2 FRSKSL. The V and J ends lost 2 bases and 2 bases, in that order; junction bases with no gene match: 3. The CDR3 sequence is 16 residues long. This CDR3 is CASSLMGQGDAETLYF. CDR3 DNA (partial): TGTGCCAGCAGTTTAATGGGACAGGGGGATGCAGAAACGCTGTAT.

As to this clone: Gene names follow the mouse nomenclature. The read finishes 1 residue shy of the CDR3 end, and the germline J gene is used to complete it. This chain joins TRBV24 and TRBJ2-4; 9 bases are a match to TRBD2. The CDR3 covers 15 residues. V lost 3 bases to trimming and J lost 3 bases; unmatched junction nucleotides: 4. CDR1 and CDR2 from the germline V gene are KGHTA and FRNEEI. CDR3 DNA, as far as it was read: TGTGCCAGCAGTCTCCCCGACTGGGGGCAAAACACCTTGTAC. Its protein product is CASSLPDWGQNTLY. The entire CDR3 is CASSLPDWGQNTLYF.

Notes on this clone: Gene and germline names: mouse. The read comes to an end 1 residue before the CDR3 does, leaving the germline J gene to fill in the end. The same CDR3 can be traced to other DNA sequences in this sample. V is TRBV16 and J is TRBJ2-3, with D unclear. The length of the CDR3 is 12 residues. The V gene's germline CDR1 is SGHSA and CDR2 FRNQAP. V was cut by 2 bases and J by 0 bases, with 0 bases left in between. Incomplete CDR3 DNA: TGTGCAAGCAGCTTAAGTGCAGAAACGCTGTAT. The encoded protein is CASSLSAETLY. The whole CDR3 protein is CASSLSAETLYF.

In regard to this clone: Any gene name here is a mouse gene name. CDR3 sequence: CAWSLKDTQYF. The covered CDR3 bases are TGTGCCTGGAGTCTAAAAGACACCCAGTAC. The chain carries TRBV31 and TRBJ2-5; no definite D call. The CDR3 end lies 1 residue beyond the end of the read and is filled in from the germline J gene. Trimming took 0 bases from V and 4 from J, leaving 2 bases between them. Germline V gene data show CDR1 as GKSSPN and CDR2 as SITVG. CDR3 length: 11 amino acids.

Comments on this clone: Any gene name here is a mouse gene name. The observed sequence ends 1 residue before the CDR3 terminus, with the missing tail filled in from the germline J gene. The rearrangement uses TRBV2 and TRBJ1-6; unclear D gene. TRBJ1-6 is flagged as an ORF with uncertain function. The V and J ends lost 0 bases and 0 bases respectively, with 9 bases between them. The CDR3 covers 17 residues. Germline CDR1 reads LGHNA; CDR2 reads YSYQKL. CDR3 in amino acids: CASSQDLGNSYNSPLYF. The CDR3 bases that were read are TGTGCCAGCAGCCAAGATCTGGGAAATTCCTATAATTCGCCCCTCTAC.

Concerning this clone itself: The gene symbols are mouse symbols. The read comes to an end 1 residue before the CDR3 does, leaving the germline J gene to fill in the end. The V call is TRBV26, the J call TRBJ1-3; D perhaps matches TRBD1 (6 bases). The ends were cut back, 3 bases at V and 4 bases at J, with 10 bases in the middle. This CDR3 has 14 amino acids. The V gene's germline CDR1 is KGHPV and CDR2 FQNQEV (reference sequence). CDR3 amino acids: CASSLGGLGNTLYF. CDR3 DNA (partial): TGTGCCAGCAGTCTTGGGGGGCTGGGAAATACGCTCTAT. Full variable domain (remainder filled in from reference TRBV26 and TRBJ1-3): NSKVIQTPRYLVKGQGQKAKMRCIPEKGHPVVFWYQQNKNNEFKFLINFQNQEVLQQIDMTEKRFSAECPSNSPCSLEIQSSEAGDSALYLCASSLGGLGNTLYFGEGSRLIVV.

In regard to this clone: Mouse gene names apply. The read ends 1 residue shy of where the CDR3 ends; the end is completed using the germline J gene. This chain connects TRBV5 to TRBJ1-6; D gene unclear. TRBJ1-6 is an ORF, with its function uncertain. Trimming took off 4 bases at V and 1 base at J, with 5 bases between the two ends. Per germline, CDR1 LGHNA and CDR2 YNLKQL (reference sequence). The CDR3 totals 14 residues. The chain's CDR3 is CASSPTSYNSPLYF. The CDR3 bases that were read are TGTGCCAGCAGCCCGACATCCTATAATTCGCCCCTCTAC.

Concerning this clone itself: Gene names are the mouse ones. The sequence runs out 1 residue before the end of the CDR3; the remainder is reconstructed from the germline J gene. The chain joins TRBV1 to TRBJ2-4, with TRBD2 identical over 11 bases. With V trimmed by 4 bases and J by 0 bases, 0 bases remained unmatched. The CDR3 extends over 15 amino acids. CDR1 is NSQYPW and CDR2 is LRSPGD in the germline V gene (reference sequence). This CDR3 reads CTCSGDWGSQNTLYF. The CDR3 DNA, read in part, is TGCACCTGCAGTGGGGACTGGGGGAGTCAAAACACCTTGTAC.

As to this clone: The gene names given are mouse names. The read comes to an end 1 residue before the CDR3 does, leaving the germline J gene to fill in the end. The rearrangement uses TRBV3 and TRBJ2-2, with D perhaps TRBD1 (5 bases). The ends were cut back, 3 bases at V and 0 bases at J, with 8 bases in the middle. CDR1 and CDR2 (germline): SNHLY, FYNGKV (reference sequence). The CDR3 is made up of 15 amino acids. The CDR3 bases that were read are TGTGCCAGCAGCTTCGGACATGCAAACACCGGGCAGCTCTAC. Translating gives CASSFGHANTGQLY. The CDR3 in its entirety is CASSFGHANTGQLYF.

This clone was detected a few times. Mouse names are used for the genes. The read terminates 1 residue ahead of where the CDR3 ends, so the germline J gene completes it. The chain has TRBV31 and TRBJ1-4; unclear D gene. V was pared by 0 bases and J by 2 bases, with 7 bases between. Germline-derived CDR1 and CDR2 are GKSSPN and SITVG. This CDR3 spans 14 amino acids. CDR3 in amino acids: CAWSLIASNERLFF. The CDR3 DNA, read in part, is TGTGCCTGGAGTCTAATTGCATCCAACGAAAGATTATTT.

Worth noting for this clone: Gene names are the mouse ones. Read sequence stops 1 residue before the CDR3 end, and the germline J gene provides the missing end. This chain joins TRBV1 and TRBJ2-5; possible D gene TRBD2, 6 bases. The V end was cut by 2 bases, the J end by 2 bases, with 8 bases between. Germline lookup yields CDR1 NSQYPW and CDR2 LRSPGD (reference sequence). The CDR3 is 14 residues long. The CDR3 DNA, read in part, is TGCACCTGCAGTGCACGCTGGGGCCAAGACACCCAGTAC. Amino acids: CTCSARWGQDTQY. The CDR3 in full is CTCSARWGQDTQYF. Complete variable domain (other parts from reference TRBV1 and TRBJ2-5): VTLLEQNPRWRLVPRGQAVNLRCILKNSQYPWMSWYQQDLQKQLQWLFTLRSPGDKEVKSLPGADYLATRVTDTELRLQVANMSQGRTLYCTCSARWGQDTQYFGPGTRLLVL.

This clone was seen only a few times. Mouse gene names apply. The sequenced fragment ends 1 residue before the CDR3 boundary, so the rest is inferred from the germline J gene. V usage is TRBV16 and J usage is TRBJ2-7; 12 positions agree with TRBD2. CDR1 and CDR2 from the germline V gene are SGHSA and FRNQAP. J lost 2 bases, V lost 2 bases, and 4 bases had no gene match. This CDR3 is built from 16 residues. Incomplete CDR3 DNA: TGTGCAAGCAGCTTAAGGGACTGGGGGGTGACCTATGAACAGTAC. Translation: CASSLRDWGVTYEQY. In full, the CDR3 reads CASSLRDWGVTYEQYF.

Turning to this clone: The gene names here belong to mouse. Sequencing ends 1 residue short of the CDR3 end; the germline J gene provides the rest. The chain has TRBV13-3 and TRBJ1-2; D call uncertain. Germline V gene lookup returns CDR1 NNHDY and CDR2 SYVADS. The CDR3 totals 13 residues. Between the trimmed V and J ends, which lost 1 base and 0 bases, there was a span of 4 bases. Partial CDR3 DNA: TGTGCCAGCAGTGATACAGCAAACTCCGACTACACC. Amino acids: CASSDTANSDYT. The entire CDR3 is CASSDTANSDYTF.

Concerning this clone itself: Gene names follow the mouse nomenclature. The observed sequence ends 1 residue before the CDR3 terminus, with the missing tail filled in from the germline J gene. This sequence joins TRBV19 and TRBJ2-2, with D uncertain. In germline, CDR1 is FNHDT, CDR2 SITEND (reference sequence). The CDR3 length is 12 residues. V was shortened by 6 bases and J by 0 bases, with 3 bases between the two germline ends. Partial CDR3 DNA: TGTGCCAGCACCTCAAACACCGGGCAGCTCTAC. This encodes CASTSNTGQLY. The entire CDR3 reads CASTSNTGQLYF.

Comments on this clone: Gene names and germline refer to mouse. Read sequence stops 1 residue before the CDR3 end, and the germline J gene provides the missing end. The chain links TRBV13-1 to TRBJ1-3; 9 bases are a match to TRBD1. CDR1 and CDR2 from the germline V gene are NSHNY and SYGAGN. The CDR3 has 18 residues. V shed 2 bases, J shed 0 bases, and the junction held 9 bases outside the gene matches. The CDR3 loop reads CASSEAITGGDSGNTLYF. The sequenced part of the CDR3 DNA is TGTGCCAGCAGTGAGGCTATAACAGGGGGCGATTCTGGAAATACGCTCTAT.

With respect to this clone: Here the gene names and germline are mouse. The missing CDR3 end, 1 residue past where the read stops, is filled in from the germline J gene. The V gene is TRBV31, the J gene TRBJ1-4, with D perhaps TRBD1 (5 bases). The CDR3 covers 14 residues. The V gene's germline CDR1 is GKSSPN and CDR2 SITVG. V was shortened by 3 bases and J by 3 bases, with 11 bases between the two germline ends. The DNA read from the CDR3 is TGTGCCTGGAGCTCCGGGACGGCCAACGAAAGATTATTT. Its protein is CAWSSGTANERLF. The full CDR3 protein is CAWSSGTANERLFF.

In regard to this clone: Gene names and germline refer to mouse. The read ends 1 residue shy of where the CDR3 ends; the end is completed using the germline J gene. This rearrangement joins TRBV20 to TRBJ1-2; D not certain. V shed 1 base and J shed 4 bases, with 10 bases lying between them. Germline values: CDR1 GFQATS, CDR2 STVNSAI. CDR3 length: 13 amino acids. CDR3 bases read: TGTGGTGCTAGGGTGGGGTTCGGCTCCGACTACACC. It codes for CGARVGFGSDYT. The whole CDR3 sequence is CGARVGFGSDYTF.

On this clone: Gene labels here are mouse ones. Sequencing ends 1 residue short of the CDR3 end; the germline J gene provides the rest. The gene calls are TRBV5 and TRBJ2-5; 8 nucleotides align to TRBD2. Germline CDR1 is LGHNA and CDR2 is YNLKQL (reference sequence). Germline trimming cut 4 bases from V and 2 bases from J; bases unmatched to any gene: 5. The CDR3 contains 15 residues. The CDR3 is CASSPLGGGQDTQYF. The sequenced CDR3 bases are TGTGCCAGCAGCCCGCTGGGGGGAGGCCAAGACACCCAGTAC.

A remark on this clone: All gene names here are mouse names. The read halts 1 residue ahead of the CDR3 end, with the missing end drawn from the germline J gene. V and J are TRBV17 and TRBJ1-4; TRBD1 is a possible D gene (5 bases). Germline V gene data show CDR1 as MNHDT and CDR2 as YYDKIL. The CDR3 is made up of 16 amino acids. The germline V and J ends were trimmed by 1 base and 5 bases, with 14 bases remaining between them. The CDR3 region is CASSRARQGRNERLFF. The part of the CDR3 DNA that was read is TGTGCTAGCAGTAGAGCGCGGCAGGGTAGGAACGAAAGATTATTT. The whole variable domain, filled in from reference TRBV17 and TRBJ1-4, reads DTTVKQNPRYKLARVGKPVNLICSQTMNHDTMYWYQKKPNQAPKLLLFYYDKILNREADTFEKFQSSRPNNSFCSLYIGSAGLEYSAMYLCASSRARQGRNERLFFGHGTKLSVL.

This clone was seen a few times. Gene names denote mouse genes. The CDR3 DNA, read in part, is TGTGGTGCTAGCCCGGGACGAATCTATGAACAGTAC. As protein: CGASPGRIYEQY. In full, the CDR3 is CGASPGRIYEQYF. The V call is TRBV20, the J call TRBJ2-7; D tentatively reads TRBD1 or TRBD2 (5 bases each). The read gets to within 1 residue of the CDR3 end, and the germline J gene fills in the rest. Germline lookup yields CDR1 GFQATS and CDR2 STVNSAI. Deletions cut 3 bases from V and 3 bases from J, with 12 bases between. The CDR3 has 13 amino acids.